The T cell receptor beta chain described here comes from a study of blood T cells in healthy people across ages. PBMCs numbering at least 7 million were isolated per sample. A J-beta primer mix and a sample-barcoded 5' primer were used in a second PCR of about 6 to 12 cycles. TCRdb recomputed calls from the 5' RACE reads with MiXCR, one row per CDR3 protein. The sample gives 750,000 to 1,000,000 distinct CDR3 sequences, roughly 29% of which show up once; around 9.6% is in the top ten. Germline loops: CDR1 DFQATT, CDR2 SNEGSKA (reference sequence). Trimming pared 1 base from V and 2 bases from J, leaving 17 bases between. This CDR3 has 16 residues. The same data also contributed to another study, on T cells of mothers and their children.

The receptor was derived from a woman in her 40s in good health. Specimen: blood. J is TRBJ2-5 and V is TRBV20-1; maybe TRBD2 (5 bases). For the CDR3, the DNA is TGCAGTGCTAGAGGACGGAGGCAGGACCGACAAGAGACCCAGTACTTC. Amino acid sequence: CSARGRRQDRQETQYF.